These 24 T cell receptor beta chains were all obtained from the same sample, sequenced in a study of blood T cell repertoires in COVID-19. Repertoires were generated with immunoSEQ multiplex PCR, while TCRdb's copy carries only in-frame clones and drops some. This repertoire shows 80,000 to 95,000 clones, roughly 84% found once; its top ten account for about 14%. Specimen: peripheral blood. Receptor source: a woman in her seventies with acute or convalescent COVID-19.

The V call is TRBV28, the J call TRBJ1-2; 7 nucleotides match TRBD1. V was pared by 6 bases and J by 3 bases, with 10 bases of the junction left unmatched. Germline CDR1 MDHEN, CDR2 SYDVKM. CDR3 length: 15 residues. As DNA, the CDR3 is TGTGCCAGCAGCTTCCCACGACAGGGCGACTATGGCTACACCTTC. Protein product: CASSFPRQGDYGYTF.

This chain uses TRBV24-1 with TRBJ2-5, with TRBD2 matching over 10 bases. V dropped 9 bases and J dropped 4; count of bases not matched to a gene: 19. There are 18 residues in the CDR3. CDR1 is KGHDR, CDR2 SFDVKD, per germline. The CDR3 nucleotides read TGTGCCACCGGTCAATACGGGGCTAGCGGGAGTCCAGGAGAGACCCAGTACTTC. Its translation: CATGQYGASGSPGETQYF.

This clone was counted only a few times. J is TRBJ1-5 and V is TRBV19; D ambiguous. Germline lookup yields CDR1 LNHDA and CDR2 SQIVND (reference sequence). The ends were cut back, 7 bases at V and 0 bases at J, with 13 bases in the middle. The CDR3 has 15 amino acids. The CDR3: CASKNEPNSNQPQHF. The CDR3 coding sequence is TGTGCCAGTAAAAACGAGCCTAATAGCAATCAGCCCCAGCATTTT. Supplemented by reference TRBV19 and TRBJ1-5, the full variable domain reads DGGITQSPKYLFRKEGQNVTLSCEQNLNHDAMYWYRQDPGQGLRLIYYSQIVNDFQKGDIAEGYSVSREKKESFPLTVTSAQKNPTAFYLCASKNEPNSNQPQHFGDGTRLSIL.

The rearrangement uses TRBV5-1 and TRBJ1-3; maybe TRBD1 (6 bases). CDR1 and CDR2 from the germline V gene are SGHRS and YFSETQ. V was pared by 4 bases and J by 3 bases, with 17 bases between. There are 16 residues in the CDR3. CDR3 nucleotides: TGCGCCAGCAGCAGAGGCGGGGGACAAAATGGAAACACCATATATTTT. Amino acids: CASSRGGGQNGNTIYF.

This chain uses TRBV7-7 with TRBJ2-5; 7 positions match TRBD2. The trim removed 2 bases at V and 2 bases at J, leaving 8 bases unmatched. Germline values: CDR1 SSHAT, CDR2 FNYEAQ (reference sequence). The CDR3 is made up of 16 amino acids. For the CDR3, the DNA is TGTGCCAGCAGCTTACTGGCGGGAGTGGGGCAAGAGACCCAGTACTTC. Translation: CASSLLAGVGQETQYF.

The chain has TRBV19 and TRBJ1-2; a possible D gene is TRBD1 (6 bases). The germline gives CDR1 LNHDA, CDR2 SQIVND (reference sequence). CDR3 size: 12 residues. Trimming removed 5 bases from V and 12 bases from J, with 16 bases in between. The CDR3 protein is CASSAWTVGHTF. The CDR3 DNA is TGTGCCAGTAGTGCCTGGACAGTGGGGCACACCTTC.

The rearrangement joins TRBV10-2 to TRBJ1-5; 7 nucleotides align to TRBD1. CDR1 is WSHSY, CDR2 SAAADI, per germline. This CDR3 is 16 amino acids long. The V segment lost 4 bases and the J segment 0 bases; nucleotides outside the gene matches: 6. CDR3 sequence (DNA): TGCGCCAGCAGTGTGGGGGGACAGTATAGCAATCAGCCCCAGCATTTT. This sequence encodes CASSVGGQYSNQPQHF.

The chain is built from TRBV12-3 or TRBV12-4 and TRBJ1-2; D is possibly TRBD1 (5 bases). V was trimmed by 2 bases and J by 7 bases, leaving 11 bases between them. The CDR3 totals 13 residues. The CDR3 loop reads CASSLYYDSGYTF. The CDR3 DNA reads TGTGCCAGCAGTTTATACTATGACAGTGGCTACACCTTC.

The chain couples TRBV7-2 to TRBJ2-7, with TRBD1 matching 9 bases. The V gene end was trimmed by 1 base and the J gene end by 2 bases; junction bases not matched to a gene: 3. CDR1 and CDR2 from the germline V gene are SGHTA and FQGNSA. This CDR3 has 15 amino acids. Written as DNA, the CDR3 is TGTGCCAGCAGCTTAGAGGGACAGGGCCCCTACGAGCAGTACGTC. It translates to CASSLEGQGPYEQYV.

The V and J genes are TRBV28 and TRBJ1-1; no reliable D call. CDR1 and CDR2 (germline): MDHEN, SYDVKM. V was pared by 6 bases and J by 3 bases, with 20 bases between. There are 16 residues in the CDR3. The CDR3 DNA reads TGTGCCAGCAGGAGTAGACGGCGGTATGAGCACACTGAAGCTTTCTTT. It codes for CASRSRRRYEHTEAFF.

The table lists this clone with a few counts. The CDR3 DNA reads as TGCGCCAGCAGCCAAAGGACTAGCGGGCCCTCTGGGGCCAACGTCCTGACTTTC. Translating it yields CASSQRTSGPSGANVLTF. The chain is built from TRBV4-3 and TRBJ2-6; TRBD2 matches 11 bases. The germline V gene encodes CDR1 LGHNA and CDR2 YSLEER. CDR3 length equals 18 residues. Trimming removed 2 bases from V and 0 bases from J; junction bases left unmatched: 3.

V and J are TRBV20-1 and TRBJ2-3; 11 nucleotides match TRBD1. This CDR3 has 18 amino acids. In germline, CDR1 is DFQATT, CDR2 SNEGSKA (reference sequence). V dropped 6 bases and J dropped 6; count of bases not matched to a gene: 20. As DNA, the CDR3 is TGCAGTGCCAGTCGGCGGAGAGTAGGGACAGGGGGTAGTGATACGCAGTATTTT. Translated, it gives CSASRRRVGTGGSDTQYF.

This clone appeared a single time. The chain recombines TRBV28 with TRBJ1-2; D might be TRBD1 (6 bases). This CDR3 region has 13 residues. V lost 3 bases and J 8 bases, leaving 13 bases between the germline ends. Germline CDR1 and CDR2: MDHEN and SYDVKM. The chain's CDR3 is CASSLVRGSGYTF. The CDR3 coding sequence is TGTGCCAGCAGTTTGGTTAGGGGGAGCGGCTACACCTTC.

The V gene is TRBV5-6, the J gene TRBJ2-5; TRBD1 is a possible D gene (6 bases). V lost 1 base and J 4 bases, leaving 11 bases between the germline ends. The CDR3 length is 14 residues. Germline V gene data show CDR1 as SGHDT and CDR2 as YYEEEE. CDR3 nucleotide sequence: TGTGCCAGCAGCTTGTCAGGGGCGGTAGAGACCCAGTACTTC. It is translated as CASSLSGAVETQYF.

The DNA for the CDR3 is TGTGCCAGCAGCCCTGGACAGGGTGCCGGGGAGCTGTTTTTT. The encoded protein is CASSPGQGAGELFF. The rearrangement links TRBV3-1 (or the pseudogene TRBV3-2) to TRBJ2-2; 8 nucleotides match TRBD1. V trimming: 4 bases; J trimming: 6 bases; junction bases outside the gene matches: 4. Looked up from germline, CDR1 is LGHDT and CDR2 is YNNKEL (reference sequence). The CDR3 is 14 residues long.

CDR3 sequence (DNA): TGTGCCAGCAGTTACTCACCCCGGGGACTTACAAGTCAGCCCCAGCATTTT. Residues: CASSYSPRGLTSQPQHF. The gene calls are TRBV6-2 or TRBV6-3 and TRBJ1-5; possible D gene TRBD1, 5 bases. This CDR3 has 17 amino acids. Per the germline V gene, CDR1 is MNHEY and CDR2 is SVGEGT. V lost 0 bases, J lost 6 bases, and 18 bases lay in between.

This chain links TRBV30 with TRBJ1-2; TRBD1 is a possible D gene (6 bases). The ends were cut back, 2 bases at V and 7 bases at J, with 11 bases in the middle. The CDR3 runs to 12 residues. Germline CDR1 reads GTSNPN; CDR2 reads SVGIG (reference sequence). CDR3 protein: CAWSPGGFGYTF. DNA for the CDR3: TGTGCCTGGAGTCCGGGGGGCTTTGGCTACACCTTC.

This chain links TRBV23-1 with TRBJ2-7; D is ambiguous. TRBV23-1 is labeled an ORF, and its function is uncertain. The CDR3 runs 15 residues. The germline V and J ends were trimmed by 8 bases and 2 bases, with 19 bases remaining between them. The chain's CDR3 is CASGPRSAATYEQYV. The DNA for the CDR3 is TGCGCCAGCGGCCCCCGGTCGGCGGCCACCTACGAGCAGTACGTC.

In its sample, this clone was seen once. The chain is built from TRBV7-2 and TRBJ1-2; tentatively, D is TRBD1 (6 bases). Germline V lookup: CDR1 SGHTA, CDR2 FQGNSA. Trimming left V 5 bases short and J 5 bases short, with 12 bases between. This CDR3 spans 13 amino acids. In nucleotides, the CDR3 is TGTGCCAGCAGCGAAGACAGGCCTTATGGCTACACCTTC. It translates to CASSEDRPYGYTF.

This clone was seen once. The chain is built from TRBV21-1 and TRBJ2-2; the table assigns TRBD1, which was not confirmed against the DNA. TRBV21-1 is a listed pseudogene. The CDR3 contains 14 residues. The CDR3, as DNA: TGTGCCAGATCGACAGGGGCGGGCACCGGGGAGCTGTTTTTT. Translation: CARSTGAGTGELFF.

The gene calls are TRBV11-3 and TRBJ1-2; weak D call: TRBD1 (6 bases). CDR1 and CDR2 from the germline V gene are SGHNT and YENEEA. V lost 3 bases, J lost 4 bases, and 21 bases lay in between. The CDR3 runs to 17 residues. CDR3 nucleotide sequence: TGTGCCAGCAGCTTGGCCGGGTGGGGGCATTTTCGCTATGGCTACACCTTC. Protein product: CASSLAGWGHFRYGYTF.

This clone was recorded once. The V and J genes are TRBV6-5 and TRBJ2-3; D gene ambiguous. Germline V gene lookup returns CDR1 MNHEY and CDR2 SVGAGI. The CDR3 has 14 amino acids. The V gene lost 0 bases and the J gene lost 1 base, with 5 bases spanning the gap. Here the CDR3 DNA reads TGTGCCAGCAGTTACTCCCAGGGCACAGATACGCAGTATTTT. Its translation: CASSYSQGTDTQYF.

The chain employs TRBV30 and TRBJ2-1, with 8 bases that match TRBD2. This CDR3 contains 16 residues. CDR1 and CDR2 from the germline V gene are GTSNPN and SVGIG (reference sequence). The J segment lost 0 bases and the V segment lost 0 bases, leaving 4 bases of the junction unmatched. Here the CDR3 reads CAWSVYGTSSYNEQFF. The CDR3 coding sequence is TGTGCCTGGAGTGTATACGGGACTAGCTCCTACAATGAGCAGTTCTTC.

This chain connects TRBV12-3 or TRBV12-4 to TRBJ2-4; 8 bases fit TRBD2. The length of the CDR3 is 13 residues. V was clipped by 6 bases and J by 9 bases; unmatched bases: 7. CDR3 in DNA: TGTGCCAGCAGCCCGGGACTAGGGGCCATTCAGTACTTC. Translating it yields CASSPGLGAIQYF.